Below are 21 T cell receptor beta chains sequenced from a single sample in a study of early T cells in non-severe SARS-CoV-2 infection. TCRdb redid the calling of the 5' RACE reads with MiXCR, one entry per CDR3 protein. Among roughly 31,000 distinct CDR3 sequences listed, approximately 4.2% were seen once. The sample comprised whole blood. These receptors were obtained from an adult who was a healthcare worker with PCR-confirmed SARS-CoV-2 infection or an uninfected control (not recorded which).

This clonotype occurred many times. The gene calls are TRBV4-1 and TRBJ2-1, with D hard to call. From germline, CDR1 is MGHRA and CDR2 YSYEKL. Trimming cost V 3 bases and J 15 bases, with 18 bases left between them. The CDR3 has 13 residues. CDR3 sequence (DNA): TGCGCCAGCAGCCATTCGGCAAGGAACAAACTGTTCTTC. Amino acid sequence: CASSHSARNKLFF.

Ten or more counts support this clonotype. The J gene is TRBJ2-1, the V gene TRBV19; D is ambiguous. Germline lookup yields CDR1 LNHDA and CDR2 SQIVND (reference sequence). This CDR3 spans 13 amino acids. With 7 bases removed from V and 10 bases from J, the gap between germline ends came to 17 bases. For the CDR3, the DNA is TGTGCCAGTACCCCATCGACCGTTAGGGAGCAGTTCTTC. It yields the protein CASTPSTVREQFF.

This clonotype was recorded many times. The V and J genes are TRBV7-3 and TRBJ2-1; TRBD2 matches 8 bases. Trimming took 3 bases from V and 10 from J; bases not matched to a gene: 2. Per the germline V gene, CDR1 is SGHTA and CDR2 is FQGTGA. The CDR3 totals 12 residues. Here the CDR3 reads CASSLGGREQFF. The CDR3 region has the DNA TGTGCCAGCAGCTTGGGCGGGAGGGAGCAGTTCTTC.

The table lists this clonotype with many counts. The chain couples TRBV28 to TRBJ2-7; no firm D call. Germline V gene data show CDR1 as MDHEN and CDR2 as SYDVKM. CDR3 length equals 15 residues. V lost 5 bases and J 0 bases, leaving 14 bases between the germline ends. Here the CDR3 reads CASSPHLDASYEQYF. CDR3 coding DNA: TGTGCCAGCAGTCCTCACCTGGACGCCTCCTACGAGCAGTACTTC.

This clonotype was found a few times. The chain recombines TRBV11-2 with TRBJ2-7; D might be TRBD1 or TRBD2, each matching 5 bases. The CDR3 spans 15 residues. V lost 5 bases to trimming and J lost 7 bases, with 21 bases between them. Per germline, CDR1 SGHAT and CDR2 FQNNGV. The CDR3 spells CASSPRDGGAGEQYF. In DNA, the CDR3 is TGTGCCAGCAGCCCCCGGGACGGTGGGGCTGGAGAGCAGTACTTC.

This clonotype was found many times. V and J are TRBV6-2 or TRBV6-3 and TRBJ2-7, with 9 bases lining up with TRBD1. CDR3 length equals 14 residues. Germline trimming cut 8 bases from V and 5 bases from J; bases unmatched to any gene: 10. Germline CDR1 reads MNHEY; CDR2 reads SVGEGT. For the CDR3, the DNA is TGTGCCAGCCAACGGGGGACAGGGACCCACGAGCAGTACTTC. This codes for CASQRGTGTHEQYF.

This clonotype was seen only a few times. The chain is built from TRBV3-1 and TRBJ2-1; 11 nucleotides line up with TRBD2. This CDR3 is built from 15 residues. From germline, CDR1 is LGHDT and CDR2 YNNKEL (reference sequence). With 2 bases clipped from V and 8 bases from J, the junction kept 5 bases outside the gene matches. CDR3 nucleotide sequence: TGTGCCAGCAGCCAACAGCTAGCGGGAGGATATGAGCAGTTCTTC. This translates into CASSQQLAGGYEQFF.

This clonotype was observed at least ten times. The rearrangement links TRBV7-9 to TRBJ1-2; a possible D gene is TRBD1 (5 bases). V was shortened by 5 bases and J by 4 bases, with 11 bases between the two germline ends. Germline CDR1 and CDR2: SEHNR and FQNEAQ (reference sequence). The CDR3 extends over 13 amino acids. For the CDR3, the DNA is TGTGCCAGCAGCCAGACAGTATTCTATGGCTACACCTTC. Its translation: CASSQTVFYGYTF.

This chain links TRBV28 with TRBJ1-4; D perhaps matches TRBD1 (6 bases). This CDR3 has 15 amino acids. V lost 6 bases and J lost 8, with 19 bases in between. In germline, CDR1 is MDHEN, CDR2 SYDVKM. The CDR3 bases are TGTGCCAGCAGCGGTGCGGGGGGCGCGCGAGAAAAACTGTTTTTT. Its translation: CASSGAGGAREKLFF.

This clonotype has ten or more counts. CDR3 sequence reads: CASSPGDSVLNYTF. CDR3 nucleotide sequence: TGTGCCAGCAGTCCCGGGGACAGCGTCTTAAACTACACCTTC. This rearrangement joins TRBV25-1 to TRBJ1-2, with 7 bases identical to TRBD1. CDR1 and CDR2 from the germline V gene are MGHDK and SYGVNS. V shed 5 bases, J shed 10 bases, and the junction held 13 bases outside the gene matches. There are 14 residues in the CDR3.

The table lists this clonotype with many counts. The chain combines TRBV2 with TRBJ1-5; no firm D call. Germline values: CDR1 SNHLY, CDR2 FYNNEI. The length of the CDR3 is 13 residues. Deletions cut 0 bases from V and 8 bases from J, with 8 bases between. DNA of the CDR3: TGTGCCAGCAGTGAAGCGGTATATGAGCCCCAGCATTTT. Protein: CASSEAVYEPQHF. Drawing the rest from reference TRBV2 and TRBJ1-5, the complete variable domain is EPEVTQTPSHQVTQMGQEVILRCVPISNHLYFYWYRQILGQKVEFLVSFYNNEISEKSEIFDDQFSVERPDGSNFTLKIRSTKLEDSAMYFCASSEAVYEPQHFGDGTRLSIL.

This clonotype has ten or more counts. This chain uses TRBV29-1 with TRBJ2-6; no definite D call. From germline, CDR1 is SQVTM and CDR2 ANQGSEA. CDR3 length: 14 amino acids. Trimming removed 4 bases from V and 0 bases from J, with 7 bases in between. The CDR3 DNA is TGCAGCGTTGGTCAGAGCTCTGGGGCCAACGTCCTGACTTTC. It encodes CSVGQSSGANVLTF. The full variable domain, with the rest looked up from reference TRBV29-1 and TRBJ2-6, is SAVISQKPSRDICQRGTSLTIQCQVDSQVTMMFWYRQQPGQSLTLIATANQGSEATYESGFVIDKFPISRPNLTFSTLTVSNMSPEDSSIYLCSVGQSSGANVLTFGAGSRLTVL.

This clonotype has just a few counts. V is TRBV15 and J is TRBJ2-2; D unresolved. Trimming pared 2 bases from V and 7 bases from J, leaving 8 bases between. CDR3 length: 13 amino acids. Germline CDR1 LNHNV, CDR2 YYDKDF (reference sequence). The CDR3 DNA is TGTGCCACCAGCAGATTTGTGGGCGGGGAGCTGTTTTTT. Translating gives CATSRFVGGELFF.

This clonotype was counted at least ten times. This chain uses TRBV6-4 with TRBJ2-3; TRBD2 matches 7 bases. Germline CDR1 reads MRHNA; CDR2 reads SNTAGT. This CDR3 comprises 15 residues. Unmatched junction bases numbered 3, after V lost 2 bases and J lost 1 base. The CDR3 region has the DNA TGTGCCAGCAGTGACGGTCGGGGGGGCACAGATACGCAGTATTTT. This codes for CASSDGRGGTDTQYF.

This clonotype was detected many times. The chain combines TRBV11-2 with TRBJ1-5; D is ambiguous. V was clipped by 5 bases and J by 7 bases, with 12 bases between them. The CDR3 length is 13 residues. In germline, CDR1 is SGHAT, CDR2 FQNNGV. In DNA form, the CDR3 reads TGTGCCAGCAGCCTTTCGCGGGAACAGCCCCAGCATTTT. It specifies CASSLSREQPQHF.

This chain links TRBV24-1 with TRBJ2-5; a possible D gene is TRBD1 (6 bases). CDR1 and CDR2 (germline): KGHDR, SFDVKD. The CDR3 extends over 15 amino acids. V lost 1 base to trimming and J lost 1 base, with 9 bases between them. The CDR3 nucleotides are TGTGCCACCAGTGATTTCCAACAGGGCCAAGAGACCCAGTACTTC. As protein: CATSDFQQGQETQYF.

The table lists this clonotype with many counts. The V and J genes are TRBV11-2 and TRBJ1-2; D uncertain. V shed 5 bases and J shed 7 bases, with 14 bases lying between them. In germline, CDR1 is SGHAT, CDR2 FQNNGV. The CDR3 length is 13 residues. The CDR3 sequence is CASSPGSVGGYTF. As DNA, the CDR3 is TGTGCCAGCAGCCCGGGGTCGGTCGGTGGCTACACCTTC.

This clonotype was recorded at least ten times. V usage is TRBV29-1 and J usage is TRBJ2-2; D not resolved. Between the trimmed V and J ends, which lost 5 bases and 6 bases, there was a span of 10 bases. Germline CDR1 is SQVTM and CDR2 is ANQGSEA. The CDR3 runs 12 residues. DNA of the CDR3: TGCAGCGTTATATTAGGGCCCGGGGAGCTGTTTTTT. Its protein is CSVILGPGELFF.

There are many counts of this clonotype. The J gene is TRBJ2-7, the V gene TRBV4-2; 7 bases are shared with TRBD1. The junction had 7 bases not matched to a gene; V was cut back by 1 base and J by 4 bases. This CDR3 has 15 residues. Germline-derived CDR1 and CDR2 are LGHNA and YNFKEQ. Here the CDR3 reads CASSQGQGGGYEQYF. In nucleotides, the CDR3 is TGTGCCAGCAGCCAAGGACAGGGTGGTGGGTACGAGCAGTACTTC.

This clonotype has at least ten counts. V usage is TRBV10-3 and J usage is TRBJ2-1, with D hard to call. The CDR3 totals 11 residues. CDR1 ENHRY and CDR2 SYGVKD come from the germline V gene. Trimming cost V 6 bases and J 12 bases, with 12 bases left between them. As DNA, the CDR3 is TGTGCCATCAGGACTCGGTCCGTGCAGTTCTTC. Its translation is CAIRTRSVQFF.

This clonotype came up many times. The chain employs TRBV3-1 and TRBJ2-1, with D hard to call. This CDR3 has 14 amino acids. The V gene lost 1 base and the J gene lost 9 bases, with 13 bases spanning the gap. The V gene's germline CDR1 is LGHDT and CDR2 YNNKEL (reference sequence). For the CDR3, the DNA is TGTGCCAGCAGCCAAGCCTCCATTAAGGGTGAGCAGTTCTTC. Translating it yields CASSQASIKGEQFF.